One sample yielded the 9 T cell receptor beta chains listed below, sequenced in a study of shared clonotypes between healthy human individuals. Clones were read by immunoSEQ multiplex PCR, and TCRdb kept only the in-frame ones, dropping some. Among 100,000 or so clones listed, around half were seen once. The material sequenced was PBMCs. Every receptor here comes from a woman aged 40 to 50 in good health. Some clones in this sample may be carry-over from other donors' samples.

Turning to this clone: A far larger clone is only one base removed, so a read error is likely. The genes are TRBV2 and TRBJ2-2; TRBD2 aligns across 8 bases. This CDR3 has 14 residues. Unmatched junction bases numbered 14, after V lost 11 bases and J lost 9 bases. Germline CDR1 SNHLY, CDR2 FYNNEI. The CDR3 bases are TGTGCCGGCGGGGGGCTAGCGGTGGAGAGGGAGCTGTTTTTT. Translating gives CAGGGLAVERELFF.

This clone was counted ten times or more. V usage is TRBV6-4 and J usage is TRBJ2-7, with 8 bases aligning to TRBD1. Germline V gene sequence: CDR1 MRHNA, CDR2 SNTAGT. The CDR3 totals 14 residues. V shed 4 bases, J shed 2 bases, and the junction held 4 bases outside the gene matches. The DNA of the CDR3 is TGTGCCAGCAGTGCCGGGACAGGTCCCTACGAGCAGTACTTC. It is translated as CASSAGTGPYEQYF.

The chain employs TRBV29-1 and TRBJ1-5, with 8 bases fitting TRBD1. The V gene's germline CDR1 is SQVTM and CDR2 ANQGSEA. This CDR3 has 12 residues. The trim removed 6 bases at V and 5 bases at J, leaving 3 bases unmatched. The CDR3 DNA reads as TGCAGCGTGGCAGGGGGCGATCAGCCCCAGCATTTT. Protein sequence: CSVAGGDQPQHF.

V and J are TRBV4-3 and TRBJ2-5; unclear D gene. V dropped 3 bases and J dropped 5 bases, with 13 bases sitting between them. The CDR3 has 14 amino acids. Germline lookup yields CDR1 LGHNA and CDR2 YSLEER. The CDR3 loop is CASSQSLLSETQYF. The CDR3 DNA follows: TGCGCCAGCAGCCAGTCCCTGTTAAGTGAGACCCAGTACTTC.

The V call is TRBV28, the J call TRBJ2-1; perhaps TRBD2 as D (5 bases). Per the germline V gene, CDR1 is MDHEN and CDR2 is SYDVKM. Trimming shortened V by 3 bases and J by 1 base, and 10 bases separated the two germline ends. CDR3 length: 15 residues. CDR3 coding DNA: TGTGCCAGCAGTTTCGGGCGGGTTTCCTACAATGAGCAGTTCTTC. This codes for CASSFGRVSYNEQFF.

The V and J genes are TRBV19 and TRBJ1-4, with D unresolved. The CDR3 is made up of 14 amino acids. CDR1 LNHDA and CDR2 SQIVND come from the germline V gene (reference sequence). V was cut by 4 bases and J by 6 bases, with 12 bases left in between. The CDR3 DNA is TGTGCCAGTAGTAATGACCCGAGGGATGAAAAACTGTTTTTT. This translates into CASSNDPRDEKLFF.

The CDR3 reads CASSPRGQGGEQYF. The CDR3 DNA is TGTGCCAGCTCACCACGGGGACAGGGGGGCGAGCAGTACTTC. V is TRBV18 and J is TRBJ2-7, with 11 positions matching TRBD1. Germline trimming cut 1 base from V and 6 bases from J; bases unmatched to any gene: 2. The CDR3 consists of 14 residues. Germline-derived CDR1 and CDR2 are KGHSH and LQKENI.

Details on this clone: A much larger clone lies a single base off, so this may be a read error. The chain joins TRBV28 to TRBJ1-1; TRBD1 might be the D (6 bases). In germline, CDR1 is MDHEN, CDR2 SYDVKM. The CDR3 consists of 14 residues. V lost 8 bases to trimming and J lost 5 bases, with 18 bases between them. The CDR3 spells CASGDPQGYTEAFF. The CDR3 DNA reads TGTGCCAGCGGGGACCCACAGGGTTATACTGAAGCTTTCTTT.

This clone has more than one count but fewer than ten. The chain carries TRBV6-5 and TRBJ2-6; D gene ambiguous. Germline CDR1 reads MNHEY; CDR2 reads SVGAGI. CDR3 size: 14 residues. Deletions cut 6 bases from V and 1 base from J, with 7 bases between. The CDR3 bases are TGTGCCAGCAGCCGACTTTCTGGGGCCAACGTCCTGACTTTC. It yields the protein CASSRLSGANVLTF.